The T cell receptor beta chain under discussion was sequenced for a study of blood T cell repertoires in COVID-19. The overall study: Italy, Spain and the United States were the sources of the convalescent and acute COVID-19 samples. From T cells, B-cell-depleted T cells, or PBMCs came the material, which was cDNA or gDNA.

Under the authors' procedure: The assay estimated nucleated cells by amplifying reference gene primers. The data were produced by immunoSEQ multiplex PCR, yet TCRdb's version contains in-frame clones alone and is incomplete. That table furnishes V, J and clone size, whereas the DNA furnished D and trimming. The sample holds about 170,000 clones, approximately 81% seen once. Per the germline V gene, CDR1 is SGHRS and CDR2 is YFSETQ. The CDR3 is 15 residues long. Trimming stripped 0 bases from V and 2 bases from J, with 12 bases between. Those enrolled in Seattle joined during active infection and were followed longitudinally afterward.

The specimen sequenced was peripheral blood. The chain couples TRBV5-1 to TRBJ2-7; no firm D call. The sequence was collected from a woman aged 70 to 79 with COVID-19, enrolled during active disease. The CDR3 region has the DNA TGCGCCAGCAGCTTGGGACCCGGCGGTGCCTACGAGCAGTACGTC. It codes for CASSLGPGGAYEQYV.